The 8 T cell receptor beta chains below all came from one sample that was sequenced in a study of T-cell memory formation after mild COVID-19 (dated by TCRdb to the early 2020s). Receptor libraries were prepared by 5' RACE. The reads were generated on an Illumina NovaSeq 6000. TCRdb reran the public reads through fastp at Q25 and MiXCR, keeping productive beta chains. When rows share a CDR3 protein, they turn into one entry using the most common DNA and genes. The table for this sample lists a few hundred thousand distinct CDR3 sequences; less than 25% of them were counted only once. The top ten clones comprise 7.5% to 9.5% of the sample. What was sequenced was PBMCs or a T cell subset sorted from them (not recorded which). The receptor set was obtained from an adult woman who had mild COVID-19 (a few samples of this study predate the infection). The sample titles of this study are shuffled in the database, so cell type and time point are left out; the donor was told from shared clones.

This sequence joins TRBV4-2 and TRBJ2-1; 9 bases agree with TRBD2. Germline CDR1 LGHNA, CDR2 YNFKEQ. CDR3 length equals 17 residues. With V trimmed by 3 bases and J by 3 bases, 9 bases remained unmatched. The CDR3 DNA is TGTGCCAGCAGCCAGTCAACCGGGACTAGCAGCTACAATGAGCAGTTCTTC. Protein: CASSQSTGTSSYNEQFF.

This clonotype was seen once. The rearrangement links TRBV3-1 to TRBJ1-1; D is possibly TRBD1 (5 bases). Trimming pared 4 bases from V and 5 bases from J, leaving 14 bases between. CDR1 is LGHDT, CDR2 YNNKEL, per germline (reference sequence). The CDR3 sequence is 14 residues long. The CDR3 sequence: CASSRASKGTEAFF. CDR3 coding DNA: TGTGCCAGCAGCCGCGCATCCAAGGGGACTGAAGCTTTCTTT.

The V call is TRBV5-1, the J call TRBJ1-6; possibly TRBD1 for D (6 bases). This CDR3 region has 16 residues. The germline V gene has CDR1 SGHRS and CDR2 YFSETQ. Trimming left V 4 bases short and J 10 bases short, with 21 bases between. The CDR3 spells CASSIRDIGFSSPLHF. The CDR3 DNA reads as TGCGCCAGCAGCATCCGGGACATCGGGTTCTCGTCACCCCTCCACTTT. Complete variable domain (other parts from reference TRBV5-1 and TRBJ1-6): KAGVTQTPRYLIKTRGQQVTLSCSPISGHRSVSWYQQTPGQGLQFLFEYFSETQRNKGNFPGRFSGRQFSNSRSEMNVSTLELGDSALYLCASSIRDIGFSSPLHFGNGTRLTVT.

This clonotype has more than one count but fewer than ten. The chain employs TRBV27 and TRBJ2-1, with a weak D call TRBD1 (6 bases). V dropped 4 bases and J dropped 3 bases, with 22 bases sitting between them. The CDR3 extends over 18 amino acids. Germline CDR1 reads MNHEY; CDR2 reads SMNVEV (reference sequence). The CDR3 sequence: CASSSAATSGVIYNEQFF. The CDR3 coding sequence is TGTGCCAGCAGTTCAGCCGCCACCTCAGGGGTTATCTACAATGAGCAGTTCTTC.

A few counts support this clonotype. The J gene is TRBJ1-1, the V gene TRBV7-2, with 10 positions matching TRBD1. CDR3 length: 17 amino acids. J lost 2 bases, V lost 1 base, and 7 bases had no gene match. Germline CDR1 SGHTA, CDR2 FQGNSA. CDR3 in DNA: TGTGCCAGCAGCTTAGTCGGGACAGGGGTAATAAACACTGAAGCTTTCTTT. It encodes CASSLVGTGVINTEAFF. Looking up the rest from reference TRBV7-2 and TRBJ1-1 gives the full variable domain: GAGVSQSPSNKVTEKGKDVELRCDPISGHTALYWYRQSLGQGLEFLIYFQGNSAPDKSGLPSDRFSAERTGGSVSTLTIQRTQQEDSAVYLCASSLVGTGVINTEAFFGQGTRLTVV.

This clonotype showed up just a few times. The J gene is TRBJ2-1, the V gene TRBV7-2, with 7 nucleotides matching TRBD2. V gave up 4 bases and J gave up 10 bases; unmatched junction bases: 4. CDR3 length equals 12 residues. CDR1 is SGHTA, CDR2 FQGNSA, per germline. CDR3 DNA sequence: TGTGCCAGCAGCTCGGGACTAAGGGAGCAGTTCTTC. Translating it yields CASSSGLREQFF.

This clonotype was recorded a few times. V is TRBV10-3 and J is TRBJ2-3; D remains ambiguous. Germline loops: CDR1 ENHRY, CDR2 SYGVKD. Trimming took off 4 bases at V and 1 base at J, with 9 bases between the two ends. The CDR3 runs to 14 residues. The chain's CDR3 is CAISGHRGTDTQYF. CDR3 bases: TGTGCCATCAGTGGCCACCGGGGCACAGATACGCAGTATTTT.

The chain uses TRBV15 and TRBJ2-1; weak D call: TRBD2 (6 bases). This CDR3 spans 15 amino acids. Trimming stripped 4 bases from V and 0 bases from J, with 10 bases between. Germline values: CDR1 LNHNV, CDR2 YYDKDF (reference sequence). As DNA, the CDR3 is TGTGCCACCAGCAAGGTAGCGGCCTCCTACAATGAGCAGTTCTTC. Translating it yields CATSKVAASYNEQFF.